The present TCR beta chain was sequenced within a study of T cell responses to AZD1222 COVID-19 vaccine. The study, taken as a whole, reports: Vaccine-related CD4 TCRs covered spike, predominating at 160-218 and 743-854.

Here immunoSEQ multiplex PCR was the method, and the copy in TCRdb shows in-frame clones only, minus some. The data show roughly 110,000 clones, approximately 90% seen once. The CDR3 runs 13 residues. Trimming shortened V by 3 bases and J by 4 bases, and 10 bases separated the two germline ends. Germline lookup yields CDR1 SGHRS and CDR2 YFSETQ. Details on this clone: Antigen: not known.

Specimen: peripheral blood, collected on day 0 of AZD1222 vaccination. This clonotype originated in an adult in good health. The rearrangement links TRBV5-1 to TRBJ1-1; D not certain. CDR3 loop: CASSSEWSTEAFF. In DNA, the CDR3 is TGCGCCAGCAGCTCAGAGTGGAGCACTGAAGCTTTCTTT.